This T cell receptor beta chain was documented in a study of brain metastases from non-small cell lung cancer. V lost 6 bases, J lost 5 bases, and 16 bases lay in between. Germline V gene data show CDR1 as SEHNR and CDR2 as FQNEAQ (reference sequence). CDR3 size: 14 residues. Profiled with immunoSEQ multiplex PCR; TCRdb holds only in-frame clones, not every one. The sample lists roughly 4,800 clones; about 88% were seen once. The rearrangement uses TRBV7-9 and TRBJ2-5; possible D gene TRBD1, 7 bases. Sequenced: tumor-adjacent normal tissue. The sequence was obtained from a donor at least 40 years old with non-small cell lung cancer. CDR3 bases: TGTGCCAGCAGTTCTCAGGGGGGTCATGAGACCCAGTACTTC. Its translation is CASSSQGGHETQYF.